This note documents a single T cell receptor beta chain sequence. Its antigen target is currently unknown. No base quality information exists; no much larger clone differs at one position. Patients with autoimmune disease history or receiving systemic immunosuppression were excluded from the trial. In every dose cohort, peripheral blood was drawn for TCR sequencing at baseline, cycle 4 day 1, and cycle 7 day 1. Samples were obtained from an open-label, multicenter, first-in-human phase I dose-escalation trial of ivuxolimab. The trial enrolled adults with locally advanced or metastatic head and neck squamous cell, hepatocellular, melanoma or renal cell carcinoma. CD4+ and CD8+ T cells were sorted separately from peripheral blood before TCR sequencing. The entry originates in a study of OX40 agonist ivuxolimab in advanced cancers. As for the study more broadly: Ivuxolimab was an agonistic, fully human IgG2 monoclonal antibody directed against OX40 (CD134), a costimulatory receptor. Intravenous ivuxolimab was administered to patients every 2 weeks at six dose levels: 0.01, 0.1, 0.3, 1.5, 3 and 10 mg/kg. Of the approximately 54 patients in dose escalation, approximately 20 had hepatocellular carcinoma, some 15 had melanoma, 9 had renal cell carcinoma and 9 had head and neck cancer. The dose-escalation cohort was 80% to 90% male with a mean age of about 60 years, ranging from about 23 to 85. Patients were allowed to have had prior anti-PD-1, anti-PD-L1 or anti-CTLA-4 therapy, and approximately 40% of the dose-escalation patients had been treated with checkpoint inhibitors. Partial responses were achieved by three dose-escalation patients, of whom one had hepatocellular carcinoma and two had cutaneous melanoma. Peripheral TCRbeta sequencing aimed to test whether ivuxolimab altered TCR sequence diversity and caused clonal T-cell expansion. The monotherapy dose-escalation portion (N ≈ 55 patients) of the phase I ivuxolimab trial is reported in the paper. General conclusions and limits of the study: After ivuxolimab, CD8+ T cells had more expanded clones than CD4+ T cells on average. In the 0.1-3.0 mg/kg groups, partial responders were among the patients with the lowest normalized peripheral clonal expansion, particularly in CD8+ T cells. Low levels of normalized T-cell clonal expansion were also shown by some nonresponding patients. Antigen specificity was not determined for the clonally expanded peripheral T cells. At doses of 0.1 to 3.0 mg/kg, clonal expansion of both CD4+ and CD8+ blood T cells was observed from baseline to week 6.

The CDR3 starts with the cysteine, ends with the phenylalanine, and has 16 residues. Of all the DNA, just the CDR3 is kept, 48 bases in frame from base 1. Trimming takes 0 bases off V and 0 bases off J; junction bases not matched to a gene: 2. CDR1 and CDR2 were assigned from the germline V gene as SGDLS and YYNGEE. Genomic DNA was extracted from sorted cells for sequencing of the TCRbeta CDR3 region. The immunoSEQ Assay was used for sequencing of TCRbeta CDR3 regions. TCRdb holds this immuneACCESS table with in-frame rearrangements only. Some clones are missing; in checked studies, unresolved V genes explain under half, and the rest has no known cause. The sample profile shows about 73,000 clones; approximately 79% of them were found once. The ten largest clones capture about 2.4% of the sample.

This TCR was sampled from an adult with an advanced solid tumor such as melanoma, head and neck, liver or kidney cancer. The specimen comprised CD4+ or CD8+ T cells sorted from blood, sampled in a trial of the OX40 agonist ivuxolimab. This sequence uses TRBV9 and TRBJ2-2, with TRBD2 matching 7 junction bases. At the DNA level, the sequence is TGTGCCAGCAGCGTAGCCGGGGGGTCGAACACCGGGGAGCTGTTTTTT. Its translation is CASSVAGGSNTGELFF.